This section outlines one T cell receptor beta chain sequence together with its context. This clonotype showed up many times. The antigen it recognizes is unknown. Qualities for individual bases were not recorded, and no much larger clone is one base off. Amplification of TCR beta CDR3 regions was carried out from RNA transcripts. The first round of RT-PCR for the TCR CDR3 was performed with the HTBI primer set and the Qiagen OneStep RT-PCR kit. A second multiplex PCR round built the libraries, followed by size selection and purification. Sequencing of the libraries was done on an Illumina HiSeq2000 using paired-end 100 bp reads. The paper's processing steps were these. Raw data were processed with SOAPnuke, discarding reads with adapters, uncalled bases, mean Phred below 15, or no exact constant-primer or identifier match. COPE v1.2.5 was used to merge the high-quality paired reads, and each unique nucleotide sequence was defined as a clonotype. MiTCR v1.1 was used to align clonotypes to the IMGT TRBV, TRBD and TRBJ reference segments. Only V-J combinations with frequency above 0.0001, covering approximately 99% of repertoires, were analysed. The TCS score was defined as the ratio of F50 (clonal expansion) to E x V (chaos), calculated using BLOSUM62-based TCRdist between CDR3 peptides within each V-J. Welch's t-statistics and random forest reduced several hundred V-J features to about 13, which were used in a naive Bayes classifier (R e1071). TCRdb applied fastp at Q25 and MiXCR to the public reads, then kept only in-frame beta chains. All rows with the same CDR3 protein become a single entry with the most common DNA and genes. These V and J calls rely on TCRdb rather than the paper's analysis. This sample gives approximately 360,000 distinct CDR3 sequences in total; around 14% of them show up just once. Jointly, the top ten make up roughly a quarter of the sample.

The data were taken from a study of T cells in Graves' hyperthyroidism and ophthalmopathy (dated by TCRdb to about 2019). For context, the study as a whole: Peripheral blood samples were taken at the time of initial diagnosis, prior to any treatment. To identify TCR V-J signatures that set the groups apart, the researchers used a discovery cohort of more than 95 patients, made up of roughly 40 with Graves' ophthalmopathy and around 58 with stable Graves' hyperthyroidism. In about 6 Graves' hyperthyroidism patients, the study also compared T-cell repertoires from thyroid tissue with T-cell repertoires from blood. Prospective prediction of ophthalmopathy was tested in an independent validation cohort consisting of 18 to 20 hyperthyroidism patients and more than 15 patients who later progressed to ophthalmopathy. After sampling, hyperthyroidism patients received methimazole starting at 30 mg daily, and ophthalmopathy patients received high-dose intravenous methylprednisolone. The paper reports TCR Vbeta CDR3 sequencing of approximately 140 peripheral blood samples: 43 ophthalmopathy, fewer than 80 hyperthyroidism and around 17 progressor patients. The 100 or so discovery patients were randomly split 7:3 into training and test sets.

Deletion took 8 bases off V and 0 bases off J, with a span of 13 bases between the germline ends. The CDR3 sequence holds 15 residues, the cysteine and phenylalanine included. This entry keeps only the CDR3 DNA: 45 bases, framed from base 1. CDR1 and CDR2 were assigned from the germline V gene as SNHLY and FYNNEI. Hyperthyroidism patients were aged 18 to 65 years and newly diagnosed, with disease duration of less than 2 months. The study excluded patients with uncontrolled infections, other autoimmune diseases, pregnancy or lactation. Diagnoses relied on clinical symptoms, serum thyroxine and TRAb, thyroid ultrasound and orbital computed tomography. Blood from progressor patients was drawn when they were first diagnosed with hyperthyroidism, before any ophthalmopathy symptoms appeared. Ficoll-Paque density gradient centrifugation was used to isolate PBMCs from around 10 ml of fresh peripheral blood. Progressor patients were initially diagnosed with Graves' hyperthyroidism and developed ophthalmopathy during follow-up. Trizol reagent was used to extract total RNA, and RNA quality was then checked on an Agilent 2100 Bioanalyzer.

Overall study outcomes, separate from this receptor: In cross-validation, a model built on a 13 V-J signature told ophthalmopathy apart from stable hyperthyroidism with over 85% sensitivity and 81% to 82% specificity, and in testing the same model reached 80%/75%. Most expanded thyroid clonotypes (frequency above 0.001) were also detected in blood, a finding suggesting that blood repertoires may reflect thyroid immune responses. Sample size was not statistically predetermined, and investigators were not blinded to group allocation. In validation, the model predicted progression to ophthalmopathy a median of about 6.5 months before onset, with roughly 70% sensitivity and more than 72% specificity.

Sequenced sample: blood. The receptor comes from a woman under 30 with Graves' hyperthyroidism that later progressed to Graves' ophthalmopathy. Recombination connected TRBV2 to TRBJ1-4, with a tentative D gene TRBD1 over 5 matching bases. Here the CDR3 is given as CASGGGDATNEKLFF. In nucleotides, the sequence is TGTGCCAGCGGGGGGGGGGATGCAACTAATGAAAAACTGTTTTTT.